The T cell receptor beta chain described here comes from a study of shared clonotypes between healthy human individuals (TCRdb year 2020). With respect to the entire study: The cohort included a few men and a couple of women between 18 and 49 years of age. To increase sequencing depth and limit assay-specific biases, different laboratories used diverse techniques to prepare libraries and sequence TCR repertoires. To estimate repertoire size and how much clonotype sharing occurs between individuals, the study deeply sequenced the blood TCR repertoires of 5 or 6 healthy adults. Per donor, leukapheresis produced somewhere between about 0.9 and 9 billion PBMCs. Per donor, three plates each were used for CD4 naive and CD4 memory, two for CD8 naive, and one for CD8 memory. General findings and caveats noted by the study authors: Even with the large sequencing depth, rarefaction of the sorted-subset datasets indicated that sequencing was incomplete. Estimated clonotype richness was generally larger for naive than for memory subsets. Sampling was restricted to blood, and TCR repertoires in tissues likely differ from the TCR repertoires found in blood. Pairwise subsampling indicated that sequencing depth was expected to affect the degree of clonotype sharing among donors. Higher generation probabilities were observed for clonotypes shared by all four sorted-subset donors than for non-shared clonotypes. Because the study included a small number of donors, the genetic and exposure-history diversity represented was limited. When a handful of donors were compared, the shared fraction of clonotypes was around 4.6% for naive CD4, approximately 3.5% for naive CD8, more than 2% for memory CD4, and 0.35% to 0.5% for memory CD8.

Donors were healthy HIV-negative adults with no recently reported acute infections or vaccinations. Every donor was a Caucasian adult residing in Nashville, Tennessee, USA. CD4+ T cells were enriched through magnetic negative selection, after which naive cells were positively selected on CD45RA and the remaining negative fraction served as the memory subset. Blood was obtained by leukapheresis, after which PBMCs were separated by Ficoll-Histopaque density gradient centrifugation and cryopreserved in liquid nitrogen vapor phase. Analytical flow cytometry was used to check the purity and quantity of every magnetically sorted T cell population. Genomic DNA was isolated from every sorted fraction and measured by UV absorbance on a Nanodrop 2000c. V loses 0 bases of germline sequence and J loses 2 bases, and the interval between the two ends is 14 bases. CDR1 and CDR2 (KGHSH, LQKENI) derive from the germline V gene. The CDR3, cysteine through phenylalanine, is 17 amino acids long. The sequence is cut down to CDR3 DNA, 51 bases in frame from base 1.

For this clone: Its antigen is currently not known. No base-level quality is on record; no much larger clone is a single base apart.

Using the deep immunoSEQ assay, multiplex PCR amplified TCR CDR3 regions from genomic DNA. For each cell subset, the extracted genomic DNA was distributed evenly across all wells of several immunoSEQ 96-well plates, and each plate served as one replicate. For sorted subsets, roughly 200 ng of genomic DNA, equivalent to roughly 30,000 T cell genomes, went into each replicate PCR. The purified libraries were quantified using a Qubit 3.0 fluorometer, sized with a Bioanalyzer 2100, and then quantified again using the KAPA Library Quantification kit. Each immunoSEQ 96-well plate was sequenced on its own single-read 150-cycle Illumina NextSeq 550 flow cell. Processing in the source paper ran as follows. Because the immunoSEQ output held only junctional sequences and lacked quality scores, the filtering could not match the filtering applied to full-length reads. Sequences were annotated with PyIR, a Python wrapper for IgBLAST v1.9, and V/J genes and CDR3 were assigned using IMGT germline references. Reads were filtered out if the reads had weak V/J assignments (E-value above 1e-6), no CDR3, stop codons, out-of-frame junctions, or ambiguous translated residues. V3J clonotypes were defined as sequences sharing the same inferred V gene, J gene, and CDR3 amino acid sequence. Percentage overlap between repertoires was computed as shared unique clonotypes divided by the size of the smaller repertoire. RTK rarefaction, the Chao1 estimator, and Recon v2.1 estimates of unobserved clonotypes were used to assess repertoire richness. OLGA was used to compute generation probabilities for all TCRbeta clonotypes that the gDNA method yielded from a few donors. TCRdb obtained this table from immuneACCESS and retained in-frame rearrangements with V and J assigned. These tables miss some clones; where compared with another copy, unresolved V genes account for less than half of the shortfall, and the remainder is unexplained. V and J calls and clone size are as listed in that table; D and trimming were resolved from the DNA. Here the sample has about 2.4 million clones; around 90% occur a single time. The ten top clones hold roughly 0.13% of the sample.

This TCR was recovered from a man younger than 35 in good health. The V and J genes are TRBV18 and TRBJ1-5; no D segment can be confidently identified. Sequencing used naive CD4+ T cells sorted from blood. Taken with the paper, the label for cell subset or site translates to: CD45RA+ positively selected. In nucleotide form, the sequence is TGTGCCAGCTCACCACCAATCCCCCTTCGCGGCAATCAGCCCCAGCATTTT. This yields the protein CASSPPIPLRGNQPQHF.